The rows below give T cell receptor beta chains drawn from one sample of a study of identical twins. Each CDR3 protein gets one entry after TCRdb re-called the 5' RACE reads with MiXCR. The table records about 430,000 distinct CDR3 sequences, about a fifth of them present only once. Material for sequencing was naive T cells sorted from blood. The receptor source for this set is a man aged 45 to 65 in good health. Both conserved end residues are trimmed from each CDR3. Each record gives: J gene, clone size, V gene, CDR3 protein. Clone size is shown for a subset of rows, as once, few, many or a class of expanded clone.

>TRBJ1-3|few|TRBV20-1
SARGAGFSGNTIY
>TRBJ2-6|NA|TRBV11-1
ASRARGQTNSGANVLT
>TRBJ2-7|many|TRBV7-6
ASSLISRGQGAYEQY
>TRBJ2-7|NA|TRBV6-2/TRBV6-3
ASSYSTPTRLASGAYEQY
>TRBJ2-3|many|TRBV20-1
SVPSGRGPDTQY
>TRBJ2-3|NA|TRBV5-8
ASSHYRKGNTQY
>TRBJ1-1|NA|TRBV14
ASSQDRGYTEAF
>TRBJ2-5|NA|TRBV12-3/TRBV12-4
ASSPWGTDETQY
>TRBJ2-6|NA|TRBV29-1
SVELQGTGANVLT
>TRBJ2-7|NA|TRBV6-5
ASSYPDRGLINEQY
>TRBJ1-5|few|TRBV20-1
SARSTGVYQPQH
>TRBJ2-1|once|TRBV7-9
ASSSQAPLAGLNEQF
>TRBJ2-5|few|TRBV12-5
ASGSGGETQY
>TRBJ2-1|few|TRBV12-3/TRBV12-4
ASSPRGGGDEQF
>TRBJ1-6|many|TRBV7-9
ASSSPPVSPLH
>TRBJ2-1|many|TRBV3-1
ASSQETRLDRPREQF
>TRBJ2-7|NA|TRBV4-2
DSSQTRGGTYEQY
>TRBJ1-5|few|TRBV5-1
ASSLGQGFNQPQH
>TRBJ1-1|many|TRBV5-1
ASRNAGKNTEAF
>TRBJ2-1|many|TRBV5-1
ASSPVGPSSYNEQF
>TRBJ2-7|many|TRBV29-1
SAWGTGNVEQY
>TRBJ2-5|few|TRBV4-3
ASSPFPRETQY
>TRBJ1-1|NA|TRBV20-1
SARVFQGLTEAF
>TRBJ1-2|many|TRBV20-1
SARVIRAGDLNYGYT
>TRBJ2-1|many|TRBV12-3/TRBV12-4
ASRQARLGSSNEQF
>TRBJ2-6|NA|TRBV7-6
ASSLRTGPSGANVLT
>TRBJ2-5|NA|TRBV5-1
ASSFADYIQQETQY
>TRBJ2-7|few|TRBV11-2
ASSMGTAVGYEQY
>TRBJ2-5|few|TRBV3-1
ASSQVDRRETQY
>TRBJ2-3|few|TRBV10-3
AISEYPAGRGDTQY
>TRBJ2-7|few|TRBV7-9
ASSSGGGAFSYEQY
>TRBJ2-3|few|TRBV9
ASSVTTSGGTDTQY
>TRBJ2-7|NA|TRBV20-1
SASGLAGDAYEQY
>TRBJ2-7|few|TRBV3-1
ASSFGLAGLGEQY
>TRBJ2-1|many|TRBV11-2
ASGALRVEQF
>TRBJ1-1|NA|TRBV7-2
ASSLMTGGRTEAF
>TRBJ2-5|few|TRBV18
ASSLRTPAGQGTTQY
>TRBJ2-1|many|TRBV12-3/TRBV12-4
ASSLALGTGASYNEQF
>TRBJ2-7|few|TRBV6-5
ASSFRTGEYEQY
>TRBJ2-1|NA|TRBV4-2
ASSQEISYNEQF
>TRBJ2-7|NA|TRBV4-2
ATSQRGLAGEQY
>TRBJ2-2|few|TRBV5-1
ASSSTGAPTTGELF
>TRBJ1-6|NA|TRBV20-1
SASRGQGGGSPLH
>TRBJ2-7|NA|TRBV20-1
SATEQTYEQY
>TRBJ2-4|NA|TRBV5-1
ASSSGLAGVRAKNIQY